This T cell receptor (beta chain) derives from a study of a mutant IDH1 vaccine in newly diagnosed glioma. Study-level background: Patients, over weeks 1, 3, 5, 7, 11, 15, 19 and 23, received a total of eight vaccinations. Patients got their first vaccination 4-6 weeks after radiotherapy alone, or with temozolomide cycles. Patients had received radiotherapy, temozolomide, or both previously, most receiving both.

Trimming cost V 4 bases and J 2 bases, with 11 bases left between them. Germline CDR1 is MNHNY and CDR2 is SVGAGI (reference sequence). The CDR3 sequence is 14 residues long. The time point denotes: week 5, during vaccination. The vaccine gave 300 ug of a 20-mer mutant IDH1 peptide subcutaneously per dose. Newly diagnosed WHO grade 3 or 4 IDH1-mutant, ATRX-lost astrocytomas were identified in the donors. Concerning this clone: Its antigen is unknown.

The protocol was immunoSEQ multiplex PCR, while the TCRdb copy is restricted to in-frame clones and leaves out a portion. In the table there are approximately 26,000 clones, approximately 80% of which are singletons. The clonotype was recovered from a man aged 40-49 years with glioma. Some clones in this sample may be carry-over from other donors' samples. This specimen consisted of PBMCs, obtained from a glioma patient whose treatment included an IDH1 peptide vaccine. The rearrangement links TRBV6-6 to TRBJ1-1; D uncertain. In DNA, the CDR3 is TGTGCCAGCAGTTCCTTTTTGGGTAACACTGAAGCTTTCTTT. As protein: CASSSFLGNTEAFF.